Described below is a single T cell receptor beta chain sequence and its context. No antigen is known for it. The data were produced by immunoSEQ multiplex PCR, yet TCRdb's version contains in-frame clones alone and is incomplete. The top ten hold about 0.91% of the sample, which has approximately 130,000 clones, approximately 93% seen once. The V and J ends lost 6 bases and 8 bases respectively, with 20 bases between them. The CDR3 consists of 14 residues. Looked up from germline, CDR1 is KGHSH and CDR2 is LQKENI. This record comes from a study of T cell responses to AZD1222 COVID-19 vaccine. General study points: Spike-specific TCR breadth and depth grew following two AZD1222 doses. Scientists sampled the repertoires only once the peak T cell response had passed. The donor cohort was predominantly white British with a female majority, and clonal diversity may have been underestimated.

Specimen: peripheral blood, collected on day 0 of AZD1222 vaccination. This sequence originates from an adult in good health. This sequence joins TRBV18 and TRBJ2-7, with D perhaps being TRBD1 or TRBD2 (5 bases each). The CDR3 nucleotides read TGTGCCAGCTCCATCCGGGACGGTCCTTATCAGCAGTACTTC. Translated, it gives CASSIRDGPYQQYF.